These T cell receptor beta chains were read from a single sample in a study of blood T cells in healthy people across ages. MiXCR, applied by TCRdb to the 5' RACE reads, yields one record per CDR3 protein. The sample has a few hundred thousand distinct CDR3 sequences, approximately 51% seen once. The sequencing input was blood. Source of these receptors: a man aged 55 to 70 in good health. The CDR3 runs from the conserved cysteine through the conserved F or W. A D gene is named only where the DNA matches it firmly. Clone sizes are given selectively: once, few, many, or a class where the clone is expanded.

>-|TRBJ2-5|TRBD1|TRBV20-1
TGCAGTGCTACCCGGGACAGGGCAGAGACCCAGTACTTC
CSATRDRAETQYF
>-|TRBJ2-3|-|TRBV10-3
TGTGCCATCGGCCGGGCCGGAGATACGCAGTATTTT
CAIGRAGDTQYF
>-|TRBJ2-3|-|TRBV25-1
TGTGCCAGCAGTCCACAAGGGGTAGATACGCAGTATTTT
CASSPQGVDTQYF
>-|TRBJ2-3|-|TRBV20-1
TGCAGTGCTAGTTTTGATACGCAGTATTTT
CSASFDTQYF
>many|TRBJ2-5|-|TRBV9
TGTGCCAGCAGCGTTTCGGGTTTGGGGAGCCCAGAGACCCAGTACTTC
CASSVSGLGSPETQYF
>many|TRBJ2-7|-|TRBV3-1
TGTGCCAGCAGCCAAGGGTTCAGGGGCGAGCAGTACTTC
CASSQGFRGEQYF
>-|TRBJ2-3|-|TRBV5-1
TGCGCCAGCAGCGCTGACAGAGATACGCAGTATTTT
CASSADRDTQYF
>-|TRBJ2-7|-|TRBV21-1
TGTGCCAGCAGCAAAGGTGGAGGGAGCCGGTACGAGCAGTACTTC
CASSKGGGSRYEQYF
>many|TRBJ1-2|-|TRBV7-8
TGTGCCAGCAGCTTTCAGGGGAACTATGGCTACACCTTC
CASSFQGNYGYTF
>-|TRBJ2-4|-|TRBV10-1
TGCGCCAGCAGTGAGGGAAGGAGCAAAAACATTCAGTACTTC
CASSEGRSKNIQYF
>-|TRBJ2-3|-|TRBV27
TGTGCCTGCAGCTCTTTAGTGGCAGATACGCAGTATTTT
CACSSLVADTQYF